This T cell receptor (beta chain) appears in the sequencing data of a study of Ad26.COV2.S vaccination and SARS-CoV-2 variants. At the level of the study: Donor allocation was to the COV1001 Ad26.COV2.S trial arm.

As concerns this clone: Its antigen is unidentified.

Using immunoSEQ multiplex PCR, the repertoire was profiled, and TCRdb retains in-frame clones only, with some absent. The table has 400,000 to 450,000 clones, around 90% seen once. Treatment noted: 19 received Ad26.COV2.S at low or high dose, single or two shots; roughly five received placebo; per-sample allocation not given. Sampling was done on day 63 after the first vaccine or placebo injection. Participants' vaccine, an Ad26 vector, delivered Wuhan-strain SARS-CoV-2 spike. Study-wide points: Vaccinees and placebo recipients showed similar non-spike TCR breadth.

CDR3 size: 14 residues. The V gene's germline CDR1 is LGHNT and CDR2 FRNRAP. The V end lost 3 bases, the J end lost 1 base, and 9 bases lay between the germline ends. The genes are TRBV12-5 and TRBJ1-1; D remains unclear. The sequence was collected from a person aged 18 to 59 who received the Ad26.COV2.S COVID-19 vaccine or a placebo. The input for sequencing was peripheral blood, taken in a trial of Ad26.COV2.S vaccine versus placebo. This CDR3 is CASGFFSTNTEAFF. As DNA, the CDR3 is TGTGCTAGTGGTTTTTTCAGTACGAACACTGAAGCTTTCTTT.